The clone carrying this TCR beta chain came up a few times. The V gene's germline CDR1 is ENHRY and CDR2 SYGVKD. The V end lost 6 bases, the J end lost 4 bases, and 12 bases lay between the germline ends. This CDR3 has 13 residues. This entry belongs to a study of blood T cell repertoires in COVID-19. Assay used: immunoSEQ multiplex PCR; TCRdb lists only in-frame clones, some missing. The sample includes 200,000 to 300,000 clones, roughly 86% of them seen just once. The sequence was collected from a man aged 50 to 59 with acute or convalescent COVID-19. Sequenced sample: peripheral blood. This chain links TRBV10-3 with TRBJ1-1; no definite D call. CDR3 sequence reads: CAIRTAVPTEAFF. The CDR3 bases are TGTGCCATCAGAACAGCCGTCCCCACTGAAGCTTTCTTT.